The entry below describes one T cell receptor (beta chain). Seattle researchers signed up patients amid active infection and tracked them longitudinally. These data come from a study of blood T cell repertoires in COVID-19. Unmatched junction bases numbered 10, after V lost 3 bases and J lost 5 bases. From germline, CDR1 is SQVTM and CDR2 ANQGSEA. This CDR3 has 15 residues. Assay: immunoSEQ multiplex PCR; the TCRdb copy retains only in-frame clones and omits some. The data show about 410,000 clones, 89% seen once. The clonotype comes from a middle-aged woman with COVID-19, enrolled during active disease. V usage is TRBV29-1 and J usage is TRBJ2-5, with 9 bases that match TRBD2. Sequencing was performed on peripheral blood. The chain's CDR3 is CSVDRLAGTWETQYF. Here the CDR3 DNA reads TGCAGCGTTGATCGCCTAGCGGGAACTTGGGAGACCCAGTACTTC.